This TCR beta chain was sequenced in a study of cytomegalovirus exposure and HLA in healthy donors. General study points: Cytomegalovirus-associated status was assigned to roughly 160 TCR beta chains. Reportedly, cytomegalovirus status was diagnosed with high sensitivity and specificity.

The CDR3 spans 15 residues. Trimming stripped 3 bases from V and 7 bases from J, with 19 bases between. The PCR employed 60 Vbeta primers together with 13 Jbeta primers. The protocol was immunoSEQ multiplex PCR, while the TCRdb copy is restricted to in-frame clones and leaves out a portion. The table records hundreds of thousands of clones, about 83% of them present only once. Comment on this clone: Its target is not known.

The rearrangement joins TRBV23-1 to TRBJ2-7; no clear D. TRBV23-1 is reported as an ORF; its role is uncertain. This TCR was recovered from a man aged 40-49 years in good health and CMV-seronegative. The specimen was PBMCs. CDR3 protein: CASSHTRSYYEEQYF. In nucleotides, the CDR3 is TGCGCCAGCAGTCATACGCGGAGTTACTACGAGGAGCAGTACTTC.